The entry that follows covers one TCR beta chain sequence. The record originates from a study of blood T cell repertoires in COVID-19. Methods used by the authors: Estimation of nucleated cell counts was performed using reference gene primer amplification. Generated by immunoSEQ multiplex PCR, the TCRdb table keeps only in-frame clones and is missing some. The V and J calls and clone size were taken over from that table, and D and trimming were inferred from the DNA. This table has over 120,000 clones, 65% to 80% appearing once. V lost 5 bases, J lost 6 bases, and 4 bases stayed unmatched. The germline V gene encodes CDR1 MNHEY and CDR2 SMNVEV (reference sequence). This CDR3 comprises 15 residues.

V and J are TRBV27 and TRBJ2-1; the match to TRBD2 covers 13 bases. The sequenced material came from peripheral blood. This receptor was identified in a woman aged 55-69 years with acute or convalescent COVID-19. The CDR3 nucleotides read TGTGCCAGCAGTGCGACTAGCGGGAGGCTCAATGAGCAGTTCTTC. This codes for CASSATSGRLNEQFF.